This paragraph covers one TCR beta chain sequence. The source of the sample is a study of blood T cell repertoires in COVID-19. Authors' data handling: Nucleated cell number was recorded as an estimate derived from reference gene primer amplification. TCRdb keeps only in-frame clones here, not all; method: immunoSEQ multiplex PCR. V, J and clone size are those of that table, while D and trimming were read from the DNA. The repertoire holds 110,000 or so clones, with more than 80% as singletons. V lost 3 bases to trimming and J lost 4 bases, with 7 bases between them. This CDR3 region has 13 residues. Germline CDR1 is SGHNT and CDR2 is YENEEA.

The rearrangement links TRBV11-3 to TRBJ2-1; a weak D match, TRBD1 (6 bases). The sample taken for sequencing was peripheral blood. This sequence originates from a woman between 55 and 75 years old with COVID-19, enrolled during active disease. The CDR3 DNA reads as TGTGCCAGCAGCTTCGACAGGTACAATGAGCAGTTCTTC. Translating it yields CASSFDRYNEQFF. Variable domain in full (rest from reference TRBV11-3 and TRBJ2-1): EAGVVQSPRYKIIEKKQPVAFWCNPISGHNTLYWYLQNLGQGPELLIRYENEEAVDDSQLPKDRFSAERLKGVDSTLKIQPAELGDSAVYLCASSFDRYNEQFFGPGTRLTVL.